The T cell receptor (beta chain) described here comes from a study of response to subunit inactivated influenza vaccine. Study-wide results and caveats: The study's authors posited that every seasonal influenza vaccination enlists few new T cells.

V dropped 0 bases and J dropped 4; count of bases not matched to a gene: 7. This CDR3 has 17 residues. CDR1 is MNHEY and CDR2 is SVGAGI in the germline V gene. With respect to this clonotype: Antigen unknown.

TCRdb reprocessed the RT-PCR reads via MiXCR and lists one record per CDR3 protein. Counted here are around 480,000 distinct CDR3 sequences, about 15% occurring once; the ten biggest clones make up roughly 3%. Sequencing was performed on CD4+ T cells sorted from PBMCs, taken less than 30 months after vaccination. The rearrangement links TRBV6-5 to TRBJ2-1, with 9 bases lining up with TRBD1. The receptor comes from a man between 50 and 75 years old who received an inactivated influenza vaccine. The CDR3 DNA sequence: TGTGCCAGCAGTTACTCGTTCTGGGACAGGGTTTACAATGAGCAGTTCTTC. This codes for CASSYSFWDRVYNEQFF.